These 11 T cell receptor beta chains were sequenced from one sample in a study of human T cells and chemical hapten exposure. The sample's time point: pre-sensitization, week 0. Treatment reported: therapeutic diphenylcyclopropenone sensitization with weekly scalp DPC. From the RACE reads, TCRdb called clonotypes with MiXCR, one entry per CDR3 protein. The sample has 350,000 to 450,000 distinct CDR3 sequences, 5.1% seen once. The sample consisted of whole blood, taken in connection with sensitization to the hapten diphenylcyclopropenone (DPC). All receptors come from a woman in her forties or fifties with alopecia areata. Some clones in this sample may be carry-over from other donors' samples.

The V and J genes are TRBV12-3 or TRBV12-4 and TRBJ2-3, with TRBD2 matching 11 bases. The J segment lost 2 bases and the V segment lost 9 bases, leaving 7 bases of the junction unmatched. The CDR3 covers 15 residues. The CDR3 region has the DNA TGTGCCAGTATAGCGGGAGGGCGGGTCACAGATACGCAGTATTTT. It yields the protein CASIAGGRVTDTQYF.

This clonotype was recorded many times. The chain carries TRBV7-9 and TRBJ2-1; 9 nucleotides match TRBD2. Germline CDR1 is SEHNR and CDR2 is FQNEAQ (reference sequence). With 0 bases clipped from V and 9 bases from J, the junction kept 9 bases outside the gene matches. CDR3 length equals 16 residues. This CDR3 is CASSLASLAGKGEQFF. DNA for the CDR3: TGTGCCAGCAGCTTAGCGAGTCTAGCGGGAAAGGGTGAGCAGTTCTTC.

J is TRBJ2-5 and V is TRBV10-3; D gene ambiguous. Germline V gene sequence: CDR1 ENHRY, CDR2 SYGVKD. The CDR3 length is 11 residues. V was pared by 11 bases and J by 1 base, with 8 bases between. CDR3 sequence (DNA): TGTGCCTCCCGGCCCCAAGAGACCCAGTACTTC. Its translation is CASRPQETQYF.

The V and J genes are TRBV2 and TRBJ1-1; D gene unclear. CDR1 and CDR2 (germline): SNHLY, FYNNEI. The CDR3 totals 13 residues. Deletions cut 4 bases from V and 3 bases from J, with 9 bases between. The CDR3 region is CASSGRRDTEAFF. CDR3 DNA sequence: TGTGCCAGCAGTGGTCGACGGGACACTGAAGCTTTCTTT.

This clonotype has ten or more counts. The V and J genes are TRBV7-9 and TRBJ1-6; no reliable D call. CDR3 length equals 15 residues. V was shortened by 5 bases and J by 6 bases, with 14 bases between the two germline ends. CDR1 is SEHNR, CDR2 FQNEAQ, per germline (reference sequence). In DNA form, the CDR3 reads TGTGCCAGCAGCCGTGCGGACGGCGGTAATTCACCCCTCCACTTT. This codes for CASSRADGGNSPLHF.

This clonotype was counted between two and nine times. In DNA, the CDR3 is TGTGCCAGCAGCCACAGTAGTTCACCCCTCCACTTT. Amino acids: CASSHSSSPLHF. This rearrangement joins TRBV3-1 to TRBJ1-6; D uncertain. The CDR3 has 12 amino acids. V was clipped by 3 bases and J by 9 bases, with 6 bases between them. Germline-derived CDR1 and CDR2 are LGHDT and YNNKEL (reference sequence).

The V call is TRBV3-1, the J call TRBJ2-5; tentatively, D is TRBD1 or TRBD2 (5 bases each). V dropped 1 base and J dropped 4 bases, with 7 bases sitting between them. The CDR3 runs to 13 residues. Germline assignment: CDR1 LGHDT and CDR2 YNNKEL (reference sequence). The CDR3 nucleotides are TGTGCCAGCAGCCAAGGAGGGGCAGAGACCCAGTACTTC. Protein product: CASSQGGAETQYF.

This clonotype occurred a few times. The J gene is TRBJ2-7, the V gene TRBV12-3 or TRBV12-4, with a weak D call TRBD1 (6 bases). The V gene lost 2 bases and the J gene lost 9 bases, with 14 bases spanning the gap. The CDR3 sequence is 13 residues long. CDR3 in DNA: TGTGCCAGCAGTTTAAACAGGGCAACCCGGCAGTACTTC. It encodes CASSLNRATRQYF.

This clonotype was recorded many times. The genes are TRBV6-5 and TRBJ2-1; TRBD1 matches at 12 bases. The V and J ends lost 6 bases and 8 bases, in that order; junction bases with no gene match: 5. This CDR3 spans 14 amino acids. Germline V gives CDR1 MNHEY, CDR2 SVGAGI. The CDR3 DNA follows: TGTGCCAGCAGCCGGGACAGGGGGCTGGATGAGCAGTTCTTC. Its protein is CASSRDRGLDEQFF.

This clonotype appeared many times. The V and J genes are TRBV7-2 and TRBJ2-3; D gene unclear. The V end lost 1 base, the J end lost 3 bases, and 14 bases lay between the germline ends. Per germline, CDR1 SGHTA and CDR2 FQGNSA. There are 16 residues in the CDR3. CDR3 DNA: TGTGCCAGCAGCTTAGACGTGGGAATTAGTACAGATACGCAGTATTTT. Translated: CASSLDVGISTDTQYF.

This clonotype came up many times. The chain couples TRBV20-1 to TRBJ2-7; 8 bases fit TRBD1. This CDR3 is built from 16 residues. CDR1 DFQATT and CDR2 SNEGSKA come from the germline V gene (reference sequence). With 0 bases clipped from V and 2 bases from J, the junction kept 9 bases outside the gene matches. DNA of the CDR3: TGCAGTGCTAGAGATCCATCAGGGGGCCAGACCTACGAGCAGTACTTC. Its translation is CSARDPSGGQTYEQYF.